These 3 T cell receptor beta chains were all obtained from the same sample, sequenced in a study of blood T cell repertoires in COVID-19. Libraries were prepared by immunoSEQ multiplex PCR; TCRdb keeps only in-frame clonotypes and omits some of them. The data hold tens of thousands of clones, with over 70% observed a single time. The sequencing sample was made of peripheral blood. These receptors all stem from a human donor with active COVID-19. The donor label of this sample is uncertain.

The chain recombines TRBV19 with TRBJ1-5; TRBD1 matches 12 bases. After removal of 5 bases from V and 0 bases from J, the junction contained 5 bases not matched to a gene. The CDR3 runs to 17 residues. Germline V lookup: CDR1 LNHDA, CDR2 SQIVND (reference sequence). CDR3 coding DNA: TGTGCCAGTAGTCCGGGACAGGGGGCCTATAGCAATCAGCCCCAGCATTTT. Its protein product is CASSPGQGAYSNQPQHF.

The rearrangement joins TRBV2 to TRBJ2-6; no clear D gene. Germline-derived CDR1 and CDR2 are SNHLY and FYNNEI. There are 12 residues in the CDR3. V was cut by 7 bases and J by 3 bases, with 4 bases left in between. The CDR3 protein is CASTSGANVLTF. The CDR3 DNA is TGTGCCAGCACTAGTGGGGCCAACGTCCTGACTTTC.

The V call is TRBV12-5, the J call TRBJ2-3; 9 bases match TRBD2. V dropped 6 bases and J dropped 2; count of bases not matched to a gene: 3. The CDR3 sequence is 14 residues long. Germline CDR1 reads LGHNT; CDR2 reads FRNRAP. In nucleotides, the CDR3 is TGTGCTAGTGGAAGCGGGGGGACCACAGATACGCAGTATTTT. Protein sequence: CASGSGGTTDTQYF.